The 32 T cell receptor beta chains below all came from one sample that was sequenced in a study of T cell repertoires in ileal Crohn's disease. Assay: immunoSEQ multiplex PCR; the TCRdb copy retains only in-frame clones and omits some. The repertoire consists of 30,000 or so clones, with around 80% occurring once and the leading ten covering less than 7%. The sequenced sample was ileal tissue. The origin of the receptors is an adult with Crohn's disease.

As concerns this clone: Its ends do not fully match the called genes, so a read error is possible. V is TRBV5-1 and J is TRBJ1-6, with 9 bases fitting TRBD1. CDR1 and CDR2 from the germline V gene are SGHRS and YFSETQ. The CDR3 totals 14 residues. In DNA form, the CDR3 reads TGCGCCAGCAACCCGGGACAGGGAAATTCACCTCTCCACTTT. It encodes CASNPGQGNSPLHF.

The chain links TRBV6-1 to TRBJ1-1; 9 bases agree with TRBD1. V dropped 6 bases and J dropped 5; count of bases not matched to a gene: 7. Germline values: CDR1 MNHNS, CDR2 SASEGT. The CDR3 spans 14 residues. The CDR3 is CASRGGQGMTEAFF. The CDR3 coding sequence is TGTGCCAGCAGGGGGGGACAGGGAATGACTGAAGCTTTCTTT.

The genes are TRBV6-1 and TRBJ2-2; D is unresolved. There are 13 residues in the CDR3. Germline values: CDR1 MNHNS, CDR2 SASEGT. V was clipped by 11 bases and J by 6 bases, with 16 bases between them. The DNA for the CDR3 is TGTGCCTCGACTGGATCCAAGGCCGGGGAGCTGTTTTTT. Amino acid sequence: CASTGSKAGELFF.

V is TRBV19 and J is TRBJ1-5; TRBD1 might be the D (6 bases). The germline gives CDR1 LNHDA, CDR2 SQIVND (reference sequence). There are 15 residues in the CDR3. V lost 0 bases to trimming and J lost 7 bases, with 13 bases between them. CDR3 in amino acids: CASSIDHRVEQPQHF. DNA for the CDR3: TGTGCCAGTAGTATAGATCACAGGGTGGAACAGCCCCAGCATTTT.

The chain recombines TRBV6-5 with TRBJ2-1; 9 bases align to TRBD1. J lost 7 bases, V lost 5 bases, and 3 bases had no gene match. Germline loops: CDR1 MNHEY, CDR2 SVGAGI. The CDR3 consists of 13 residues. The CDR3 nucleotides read TGTGCCAGCAGTAAACAGGGGGCAAATGAGCAGTTCTTC. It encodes CASSKQGANEQFF.

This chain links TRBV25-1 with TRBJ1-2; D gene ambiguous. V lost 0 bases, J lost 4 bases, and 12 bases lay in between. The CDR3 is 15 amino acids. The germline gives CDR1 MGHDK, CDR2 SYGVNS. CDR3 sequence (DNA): TGTGCCAGCAGTGAATATCTTACCTCGGGCTATGGCTACACCTTC. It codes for CASSEYLTSGYGYTF.

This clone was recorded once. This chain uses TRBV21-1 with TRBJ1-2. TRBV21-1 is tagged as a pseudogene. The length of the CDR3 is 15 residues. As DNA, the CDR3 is TGTGCCAGCAGCAAAGTGGTGTGGGCGGGAGCTAGCTACACCTTC. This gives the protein CASSKVVWAGASYTF.

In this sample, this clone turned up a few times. This chain's CDR3 is CASSLVAGASYEQYF. CDR3 sequence (DNA): TGTGCCAGCAGTTTAGTAGCGGGGGCTTCCTACGAGCAGTACTTC. The J gene is TRBJ2-7, the V gene TRBV28, with 9 bases that match TRBD2. Per germline, CDR1 MDHEN and CDR2 SYDVKM. V was clipped by 2 bases and J by 1 base; unmatched bases: 3. This CDR3 is 15 amino acids long. The whole variable domain, filled in from reference TRBV28 and TRBJ2-7, reads DVKVTQSSRYLVKRTGEKVFLECVQDMDHENMFWYRQDPGLGLRLIYFSYDVKMKEKGDIPEGYSVSREKKERFSLILESASTNQTSMYLCASSLVAGASYEQYFGPGTRLTVT.

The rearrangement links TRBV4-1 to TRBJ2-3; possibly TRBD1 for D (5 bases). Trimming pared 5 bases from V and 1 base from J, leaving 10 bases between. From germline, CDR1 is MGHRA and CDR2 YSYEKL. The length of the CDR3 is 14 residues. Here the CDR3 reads CASSLEGGTDTQYF. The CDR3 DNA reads TGCGCCAGCAGCTTAGAAGGGGGCACAGATACGCAGTATTTT.

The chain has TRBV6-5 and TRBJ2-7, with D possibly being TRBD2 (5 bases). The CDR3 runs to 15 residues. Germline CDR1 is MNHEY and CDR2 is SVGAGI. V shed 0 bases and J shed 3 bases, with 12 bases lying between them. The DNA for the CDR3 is TGTGCCAGCAGTTACTCGATACTGGCGGGCTACGAGCAGTACTTC. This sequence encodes CASSYSILAGYEQYF.

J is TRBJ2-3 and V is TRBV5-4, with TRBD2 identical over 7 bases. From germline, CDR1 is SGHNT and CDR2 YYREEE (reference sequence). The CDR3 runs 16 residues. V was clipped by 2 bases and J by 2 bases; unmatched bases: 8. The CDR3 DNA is TGTGCCAGCAGCTTCGGGCGGGGGAGTTCCACAGATACGCAGTATTTT. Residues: CASSFGRGSSTDTQYF.

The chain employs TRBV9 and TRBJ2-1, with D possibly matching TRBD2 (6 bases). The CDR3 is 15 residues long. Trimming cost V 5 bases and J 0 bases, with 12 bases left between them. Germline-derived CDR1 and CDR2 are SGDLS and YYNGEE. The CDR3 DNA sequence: TGTGCCAGCAGTTCTGTCGGGGGCTCCTACAATGAGCAGTTCTTC. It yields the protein CASSSVGGSYNEQFF.

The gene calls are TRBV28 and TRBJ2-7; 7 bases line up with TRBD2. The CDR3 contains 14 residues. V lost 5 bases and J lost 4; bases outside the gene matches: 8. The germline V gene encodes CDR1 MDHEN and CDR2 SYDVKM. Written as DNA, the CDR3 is TGTGCCAGCAGTCAGGTCAGGGAGGGGTACGAGCAGTACTTC. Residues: CASSQVREGYEQYF.

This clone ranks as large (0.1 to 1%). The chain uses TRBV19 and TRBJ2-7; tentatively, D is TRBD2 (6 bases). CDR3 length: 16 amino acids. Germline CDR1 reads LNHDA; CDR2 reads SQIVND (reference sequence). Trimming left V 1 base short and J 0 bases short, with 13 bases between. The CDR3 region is CASSIGGTTASYEQYF. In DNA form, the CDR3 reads TGTGCCAGTAGTATAGGCGGGACGACAGCCTCCTACGAGCAGTACTTC. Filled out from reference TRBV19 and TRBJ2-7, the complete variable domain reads DGGITQSPKYLFRKEGQNVTLSCEQNLNHDAMYWYRQDPGQGLRLIYYSQIVNDFQKGDIAEGYSVSREKKESFPLTVTSAQKNPTAFYLCASSIGGTTASYEQYFGPGTRLTVT.

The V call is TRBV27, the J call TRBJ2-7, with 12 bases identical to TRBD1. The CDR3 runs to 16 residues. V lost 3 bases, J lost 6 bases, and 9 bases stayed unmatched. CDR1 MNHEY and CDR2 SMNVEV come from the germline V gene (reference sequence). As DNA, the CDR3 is TGTGCCAGCAGTTTGCTCTCCGGGACAGGGGGCCTCGAGCAGTACTTC. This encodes CASSLLSGTGGLEQYF.

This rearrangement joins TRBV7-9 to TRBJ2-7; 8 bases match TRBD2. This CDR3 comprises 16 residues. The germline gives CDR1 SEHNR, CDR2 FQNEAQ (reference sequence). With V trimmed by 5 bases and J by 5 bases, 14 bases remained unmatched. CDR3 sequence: CASSPTSGRGVHEQYF. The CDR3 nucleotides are TGTGCCAGCAGCCCAACAAGCGGGCGGGGGGTCCACGAGCAGTACTTC.

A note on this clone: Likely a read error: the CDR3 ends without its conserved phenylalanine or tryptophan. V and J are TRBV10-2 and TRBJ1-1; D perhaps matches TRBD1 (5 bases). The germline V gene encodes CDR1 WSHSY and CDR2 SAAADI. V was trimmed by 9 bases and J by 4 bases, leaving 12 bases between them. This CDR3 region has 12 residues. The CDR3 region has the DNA TGCGCCAGTTCCTTTAGGGGCACTGAAGCTTTCCTT. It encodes CASSFRGTEAFL.

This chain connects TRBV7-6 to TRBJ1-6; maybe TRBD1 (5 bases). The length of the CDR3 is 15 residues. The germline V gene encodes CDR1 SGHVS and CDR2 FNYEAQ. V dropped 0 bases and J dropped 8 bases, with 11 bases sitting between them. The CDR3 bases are TGTGCCAGCAGCTTAGCTCGGGGGGTTGATTCACCCCTCCACTTT. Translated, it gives CASSLARGVDSPLHF.

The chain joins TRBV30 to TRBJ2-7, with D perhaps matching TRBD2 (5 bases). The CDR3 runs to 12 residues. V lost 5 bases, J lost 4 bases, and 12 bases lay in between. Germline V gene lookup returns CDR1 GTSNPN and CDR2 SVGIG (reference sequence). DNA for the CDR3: TGTGCCTGGGGAGGTTCGCCGTACGAGCAGTACTTC. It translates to CAWGGSPYEQYF.

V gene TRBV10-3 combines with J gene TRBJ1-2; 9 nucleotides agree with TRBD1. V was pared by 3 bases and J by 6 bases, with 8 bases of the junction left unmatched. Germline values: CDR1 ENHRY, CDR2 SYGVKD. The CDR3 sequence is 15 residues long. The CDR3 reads CAISDDRGNLDGYTF. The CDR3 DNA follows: TGTGCCATCAGTGACGACAGGGGGAATTTGGATGGCTACACCTTC.

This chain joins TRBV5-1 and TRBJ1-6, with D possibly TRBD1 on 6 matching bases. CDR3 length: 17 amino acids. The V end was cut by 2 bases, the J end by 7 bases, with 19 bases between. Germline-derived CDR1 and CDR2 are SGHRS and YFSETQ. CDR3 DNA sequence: TGCGCCAGCAGCTTAAAAACAGGGACCTTGGGGAATTCACCCCTCCACTTT. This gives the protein CASSLKTGTLGNSPLHF. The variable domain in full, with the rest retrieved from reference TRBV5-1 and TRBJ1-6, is KAGVTQTPRYLIKTRGQQVTLSCSPISGHRSVSWYQQTPGQGLQFLFEYFSETQRNKGNFPGRFSGRQFSNSRSEMNVSTLELGDSALYLCASSLKTGTLGNSPLHFGNGTRLTVT.

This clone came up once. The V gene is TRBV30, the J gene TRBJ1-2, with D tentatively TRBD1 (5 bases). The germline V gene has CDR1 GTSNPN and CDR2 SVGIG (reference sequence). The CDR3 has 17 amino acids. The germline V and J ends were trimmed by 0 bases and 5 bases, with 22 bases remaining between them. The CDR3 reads CAWSVRWGSGLRYGYTF. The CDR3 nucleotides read TGTGCCTGGAGTGTACGTTGGGGATCGGGACTGAGATATGGCTACACCTTC.

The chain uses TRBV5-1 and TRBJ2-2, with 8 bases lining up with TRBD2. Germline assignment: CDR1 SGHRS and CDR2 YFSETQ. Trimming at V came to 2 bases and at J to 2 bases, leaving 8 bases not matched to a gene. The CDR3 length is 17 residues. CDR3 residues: CASSFGGSGGNTGELFF. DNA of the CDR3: TGCGCCAGCAGCTTTGGGGGCAGCGGGGGCAACACCGGGGAGCTGTTTTTT.

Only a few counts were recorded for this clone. This CDR3 reads CAISAKEGYGYTF. The CDR3 region has the DNA TGTGCCATCAGTGCCAAGGAGGGGTATGGCTACACCTTC. The chain recombines TRBV10-3 with TRBJ1-2; tentative D call: TRBD1 (5 bases). V was clipped by 4 bases and J by 5 bases, with 11 bases between them. The CDR3 is made up of 13 amino acids. CDR1 is ENHRY and CDR2 is SYGVKD in the germline V gene.

This chain's CDR3 is CASSLGGDDEQFF. The CDR3 coding sequence is TGTGCCAGCAGCTTGGGGGGGGACGATGAGCAGTTCTTC. This chain uses TRBV11-2 with TRBJ2-1, with 7 bases matching TRBD2. This CDR3 has 13 amino acids. In germline, CDR1 is SGHAT, CDR2 FQNNGV. V shed 3 bases, J shed 8 bases, and the junction held 4 bases outside the gene matches.

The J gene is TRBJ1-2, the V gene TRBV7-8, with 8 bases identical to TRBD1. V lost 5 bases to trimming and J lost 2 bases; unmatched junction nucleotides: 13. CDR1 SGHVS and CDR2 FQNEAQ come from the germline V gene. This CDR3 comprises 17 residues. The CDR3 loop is CASSQQGRGRKNYGYTF. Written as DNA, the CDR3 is TGTGCCAGCAGCCAGCAGGGCAGGGGGCGCAAAAACTATGGCTACACCTTC.

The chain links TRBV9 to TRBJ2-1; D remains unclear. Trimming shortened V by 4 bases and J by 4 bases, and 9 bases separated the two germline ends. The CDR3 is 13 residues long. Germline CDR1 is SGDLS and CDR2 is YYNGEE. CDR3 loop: CASSIDAYNEQFF. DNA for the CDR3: TGTGCCAGCAGCATAGACGCGTACAATGAGCAGTTCTTC. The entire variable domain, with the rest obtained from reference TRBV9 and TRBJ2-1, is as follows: DSGVTQTPKHLITATGQRVTLRCSPRSGDLSVYWYQQSLDQGLQFLIQYYNGEERAKGNILERFSAQQFPDLHSELNLSSLELGDSALYFCASSIDAYNEQFFGPGTRLTVL.

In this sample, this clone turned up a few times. The chain's CDR3 is CASSVGTGSYNEQFF. The CDR3 DNA sequence: TGTGCCAGCAGTGTCGGGACAGGCTCCTACAATGAGCAGTTCTTC. This chain uses TRBV2 with TRBJ2-1; 8 nucleotides align to TRBD1. The germline CDR1 and CDR2 sequences are SNHLY and FYNNEI. The trim removed 4 bases at V and 0 bases at J, leaving 2 bases unmatched. The CDR3 runs 15 residues.

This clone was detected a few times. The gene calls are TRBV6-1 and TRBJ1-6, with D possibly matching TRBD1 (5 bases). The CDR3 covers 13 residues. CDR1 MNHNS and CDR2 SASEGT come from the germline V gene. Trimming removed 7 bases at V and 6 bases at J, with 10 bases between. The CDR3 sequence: CASKGIFNSPLHF. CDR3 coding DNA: TGTGCCAGCAAGGGGATTTTTAATTCACCCCTCCACTTT.

The CDR3 is CASVGVNNSPLHF. The DNA of the CDR3 is TGTGCCTCAGTCGGGGTGAACAATTCACCCCTCCACTTT. This rearrangement joins TRBV7-2 to TRBJ1-6; D is uncertain. CDR1 and CDR2 (germline): SGHTA, FQGNSA. This CDR3 has 13 amino acids. Trimming pared 11 bases from V and 7 bases from J, leaving 15 bases between.

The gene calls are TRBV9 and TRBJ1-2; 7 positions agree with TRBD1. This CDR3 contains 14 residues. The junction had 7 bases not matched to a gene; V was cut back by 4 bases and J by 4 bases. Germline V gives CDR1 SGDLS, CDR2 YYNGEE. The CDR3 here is CASSPGGIFYGYTF. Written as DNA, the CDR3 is TGTGCCAGCAGCCCAGGGGGGATCTTCTATGGCTACACCTTC.

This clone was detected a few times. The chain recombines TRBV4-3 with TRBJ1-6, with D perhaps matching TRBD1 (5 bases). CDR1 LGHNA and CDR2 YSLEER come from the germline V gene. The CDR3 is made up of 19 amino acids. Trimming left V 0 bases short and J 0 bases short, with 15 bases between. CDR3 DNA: TGCGCCAGCAGCCAAGACACCGCAGGGCGAAGCTCCTATAATTCACCCCTCCACTTT. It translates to CASSQDTAGRSSYNSPLHF.